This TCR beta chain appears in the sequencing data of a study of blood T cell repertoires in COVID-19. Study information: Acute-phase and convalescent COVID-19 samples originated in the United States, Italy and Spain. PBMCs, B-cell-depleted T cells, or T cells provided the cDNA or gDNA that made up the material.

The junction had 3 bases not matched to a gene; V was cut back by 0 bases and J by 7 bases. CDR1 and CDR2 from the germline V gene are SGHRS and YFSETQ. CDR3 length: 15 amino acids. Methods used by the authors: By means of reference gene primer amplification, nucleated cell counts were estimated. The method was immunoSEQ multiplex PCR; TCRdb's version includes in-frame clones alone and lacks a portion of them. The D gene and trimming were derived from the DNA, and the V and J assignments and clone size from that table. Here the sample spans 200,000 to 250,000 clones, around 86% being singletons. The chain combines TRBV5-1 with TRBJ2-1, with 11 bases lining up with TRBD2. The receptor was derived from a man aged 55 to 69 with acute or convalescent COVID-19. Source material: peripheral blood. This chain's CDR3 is CASSLVPSGGNEQFF. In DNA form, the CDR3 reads TGCGCCAGCAGCTTGGTTCCTAGCGGGGGGAATGAGCAGTTCTTC.